This TCR beta chain was obtained from a study of blood T cell repertoires in COVID-19. On the study more broadly: Researchers got acute and convalescent COVID-19 samples from the United States, Italy and Spain. Sources were T cells, B-cell-depleted T cells, or PBMCs; the material itself was cDNA or gDNA.

CDR1 and CDR2 (germline): MNHEY, SVGEGT. There are 13 residues in the CDR3. Trimming shortened V by 0 bases and J by 7 bases, and 7 bases separated the two germline ends. Per the original data handling: For nucleated cells, counts were estimated from reference gene primer amplification. Clones were sequenced by immunoSEQ multiplex PCR, and TCRdb holds only the in-frame ones, with some missing. V and J calls and clone size are given by that table; D and trimming were obtained from the DNA. The data contain about 57,000 clones, 88% of them singletons. V gene TRBV6-2 or TRBV6-3 combines with J gene TRBJ2-1; D uncertain. This TCR derives from a human donor in a cohort sampled during active COVID-19. The sequenced sample was peripheral blood. CDR3 loop: CASSYSQSNEQFF. The DNA of the CDR3 is TGTGCCAGCAGTTACTCCCAGTCAAATGAGCAGTTCTTC.